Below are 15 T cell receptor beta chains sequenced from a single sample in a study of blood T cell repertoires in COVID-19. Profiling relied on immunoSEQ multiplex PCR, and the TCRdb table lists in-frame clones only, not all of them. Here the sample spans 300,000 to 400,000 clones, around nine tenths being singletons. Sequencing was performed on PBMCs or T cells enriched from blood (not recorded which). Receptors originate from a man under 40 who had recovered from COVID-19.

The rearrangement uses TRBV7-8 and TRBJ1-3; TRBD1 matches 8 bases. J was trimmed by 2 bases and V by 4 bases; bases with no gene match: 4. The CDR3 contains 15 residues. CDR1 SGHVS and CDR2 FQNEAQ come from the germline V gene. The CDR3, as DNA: TGTGCCAGCAGCTCGCAGGGGGCGACTGGAAACACCATATATTTT. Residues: CASSSQGATGNTIYF.

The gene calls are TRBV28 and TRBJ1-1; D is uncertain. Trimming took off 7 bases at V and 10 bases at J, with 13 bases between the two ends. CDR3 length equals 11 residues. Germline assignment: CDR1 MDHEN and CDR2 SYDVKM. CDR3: CASILGLVAFF. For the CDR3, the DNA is TGTGCCAGCATCCTAGGACTGGTAGCTTTCTTT.

CDR3 region: CASSVPGTGGISRSNQPQHF. CDR3 coding DNA: TGTGCCAGCAGCGTCCCGGGGACAGGGGGAATCTCGCGCAGCAATCAGCCCCAGCATTTT. The chain couples TRBV13 to TRBJ1-5; 11 bases fit TRBD1. Trimming at V came to 5 bases and at J to 1 base, leaving 16 bases not matched to a gene. The germline gives CDR1 PRHDT, CDR2 FYEKMQ (reference sequence). The CDR3 contains 20 residues.

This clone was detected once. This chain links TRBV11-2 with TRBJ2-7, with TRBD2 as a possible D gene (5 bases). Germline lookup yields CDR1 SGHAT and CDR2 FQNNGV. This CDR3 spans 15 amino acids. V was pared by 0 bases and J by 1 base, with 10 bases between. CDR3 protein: CASSLDYGGSYEQYF. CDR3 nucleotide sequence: TGTGCCAGCAGCTTAGACTACGGCGGGTCCTACGAGCAGTACTTC.

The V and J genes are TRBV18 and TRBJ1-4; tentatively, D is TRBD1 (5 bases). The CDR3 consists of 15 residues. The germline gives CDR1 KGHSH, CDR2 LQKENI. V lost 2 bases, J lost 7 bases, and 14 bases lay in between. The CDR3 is CASSPGGTRSEKLFF. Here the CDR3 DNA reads TGTGCCAGCTCACCAGGGGGGACGAGGAGTGAAAAACTGTTTTTT.

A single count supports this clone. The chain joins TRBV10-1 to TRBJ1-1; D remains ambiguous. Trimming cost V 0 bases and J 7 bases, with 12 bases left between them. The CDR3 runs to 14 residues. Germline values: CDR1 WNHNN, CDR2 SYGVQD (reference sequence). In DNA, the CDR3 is TGCGCCAGCAGTGAGTCGGGCCGACGGAATGAAGCTTTCTTT. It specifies CASSESGRRNEAFF.

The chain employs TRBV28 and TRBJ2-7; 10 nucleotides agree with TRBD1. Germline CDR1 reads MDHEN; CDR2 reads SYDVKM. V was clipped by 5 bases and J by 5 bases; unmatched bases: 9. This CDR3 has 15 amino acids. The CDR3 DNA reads TGTGCCAGCAGTCCCAATGGACAGGGGGGTGACGAGCAGTACTTC. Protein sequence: CASSPNGQGGDEQYF. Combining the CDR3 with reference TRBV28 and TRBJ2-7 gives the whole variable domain DVKVTQSSRYLVKRTGEKVFLECVQDMDHENMFWYRQDPGLGLRLIYFSYDVKMKEKGDIPEGYSVSREKKERFSLILESASTNQTSMYLCASSPNGQGGDEQYFGPGTRLTVT.

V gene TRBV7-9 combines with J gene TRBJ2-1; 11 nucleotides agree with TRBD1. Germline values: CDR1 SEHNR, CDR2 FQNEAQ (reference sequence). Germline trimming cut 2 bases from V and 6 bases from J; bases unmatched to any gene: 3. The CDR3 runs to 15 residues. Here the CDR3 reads CASSLRDRGFNEQFF. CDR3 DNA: TGTGCCAGCAGCTTAAGGGACAGGGGGTTCAATGAGCAGTTCTTC.

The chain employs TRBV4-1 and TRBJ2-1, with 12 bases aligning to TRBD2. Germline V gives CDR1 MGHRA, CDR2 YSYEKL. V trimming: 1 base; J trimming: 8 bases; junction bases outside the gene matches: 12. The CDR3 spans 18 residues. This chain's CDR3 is CASSQVLGLAGGRDEQFF. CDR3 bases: TGCGCCAGCAGCCAAGTGTTGGGTCTAGCGGGGGGGCGTGATGAGCAGTTCTTC.

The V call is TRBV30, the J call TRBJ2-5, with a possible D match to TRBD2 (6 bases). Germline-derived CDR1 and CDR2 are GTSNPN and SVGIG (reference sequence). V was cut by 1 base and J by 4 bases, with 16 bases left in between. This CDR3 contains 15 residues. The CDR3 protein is CAWSAGGRGRETQYF. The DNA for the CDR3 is TGTGCCTGGAGTGCCGGGGGAAGGGGACGAGAGACCCAGTACTTC.

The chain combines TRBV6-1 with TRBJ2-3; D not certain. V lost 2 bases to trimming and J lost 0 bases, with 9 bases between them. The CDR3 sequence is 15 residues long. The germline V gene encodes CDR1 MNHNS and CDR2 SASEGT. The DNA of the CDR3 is TGTGCCAGCAGTGAAAGGCAGACTAGCACAGATACGCAGTATTTT. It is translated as CASSERQTSTDTQYF.

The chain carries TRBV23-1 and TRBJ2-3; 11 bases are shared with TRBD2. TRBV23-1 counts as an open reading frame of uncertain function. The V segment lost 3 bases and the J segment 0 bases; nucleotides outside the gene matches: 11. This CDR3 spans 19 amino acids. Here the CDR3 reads CASSHSISGGASSTDTQYF. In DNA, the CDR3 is TGCGCCAGCAGTCATTCTATTAGCGGGGGGGCTTCTAGCACAGATACGCAGTATTTT.

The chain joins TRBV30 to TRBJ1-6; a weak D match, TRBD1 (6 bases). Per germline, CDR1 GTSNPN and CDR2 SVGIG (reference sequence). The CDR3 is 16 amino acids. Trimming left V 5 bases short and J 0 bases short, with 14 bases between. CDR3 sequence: CAWQGTVSSYNSPLHF. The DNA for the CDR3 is TGTGCCTGGCAGGGGACCGTGAGCTCCTATAATTCACCCCTCCACTTT.

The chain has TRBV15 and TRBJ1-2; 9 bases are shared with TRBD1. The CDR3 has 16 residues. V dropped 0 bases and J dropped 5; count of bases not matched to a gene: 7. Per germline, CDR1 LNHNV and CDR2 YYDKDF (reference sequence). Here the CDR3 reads CATSRDFGTGPYGYTF. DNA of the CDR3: TGTGCCACCAGCAGAGATTTTGGGACAGGGCCTTATGGCTACACCTTC. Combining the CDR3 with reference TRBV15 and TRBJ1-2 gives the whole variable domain DAMVIQNPRYQVTQFGKPVTLSCSQTLNHNVMYWYQQKSSQAPKLLFHYYDKDFNNEADTPDNFQSRRPNTSFCFLDIRSPGLGDTAMYLCATSRDFGTGPYGYTFGSGTRLTVV.

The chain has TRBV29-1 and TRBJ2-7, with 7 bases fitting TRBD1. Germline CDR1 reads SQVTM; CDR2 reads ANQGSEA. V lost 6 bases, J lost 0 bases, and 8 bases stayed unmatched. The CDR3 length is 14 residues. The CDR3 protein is CSVCTGQISYEQYF. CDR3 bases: TGCAGCGTGTGTACGGGACAGATCTCCTACGAGCAGTACTTC.